This TCR beta chain derives from a study of beta chain features in type 1 diabetes. Findings of the study overall: The study notes PCR might favor shorter templates equally in patients and controls. Moderate yet significant TCRB CDR3 shortening was seen in Type 1 diabetes patients in all four CD4+ subsets.

The investigators reverse transcribed all of the isolated RNA, so they sequenced expressed TCRB transcripts. Sequencing used immunoSEQ multiplex PCR; TCRdb keeps in-frame clones, though not all of them. The sample has some 660,000 clones, over 12% seen once. This clone has a handful of counts. The antigen is not known. The CDR3 covers 14 residues. In germline, CDR1 is SNHLY, CDR2 FYNNEI. The V and J ends lost 6 bases and 0 bases respectively, with 9 bases between them. The authors took one heparinised blood draw, averaging about 110 mL, from each donor. Sorting based on CD45RO/CCR7/CD25/CD127/CD95/CD27 separated CD4+ naive, central memory, regulatory and stem cell-like memory cells. Sorted populations all had greater than 95% purity.

The material sequenced was naive CD4+ T cells from blood. The V and J genes are TRBV2 and TRBJ2-1, with D tentatively TRBD2 (5 bases). The sequence was collected from a man aged 18 to 29 with type 1 diabetes. This CDR3 is CASRPGSSYNEQFF. CDR3 sequence (DNA): TGTGCCAGCAGACCGGGATCCTCCTACAATGAGCAGTTCTTC. The whole variable domain, filled in from reference TRBV2 and TRBJ2-1, reads EPEVTQTPSHQVTQMGQEVILRCVPISNHLYFYWYRQILGQKVEFLVSFYNNEISEKSEIFDDQFSVERPDGSNFTLKIRSTKLEDSAMYFCASRPGSSYNEQFFGPGTRLTVL.